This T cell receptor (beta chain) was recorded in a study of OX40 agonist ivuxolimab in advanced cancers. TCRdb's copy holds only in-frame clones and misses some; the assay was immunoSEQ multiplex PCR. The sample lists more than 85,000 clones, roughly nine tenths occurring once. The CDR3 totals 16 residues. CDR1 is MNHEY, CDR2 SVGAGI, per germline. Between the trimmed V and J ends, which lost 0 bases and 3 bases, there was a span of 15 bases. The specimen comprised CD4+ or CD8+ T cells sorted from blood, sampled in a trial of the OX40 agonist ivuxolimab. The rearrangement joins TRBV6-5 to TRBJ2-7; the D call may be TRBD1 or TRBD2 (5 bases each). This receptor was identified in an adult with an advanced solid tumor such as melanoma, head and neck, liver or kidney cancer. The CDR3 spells CASSYSATGTDYEQYF. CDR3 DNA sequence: TGTGCCAGCAGTTACTCGGCTACCGGGACGGACTACGAGCAGTACTTC.